This T cell receptor beta chain was sequenced for a study of blood T cell repertoires in COVID-19. The CDR3 consists of 16 residues. Germline-derived CDR1 and CDR2 are LGHNA and YNFKEQ. Trimming took off 0 bases at V and 2 bases at J, with 13 bases between the two ends. Participants came from some 23 US areas, aged about 18 to 100 years. The authors' processing: Counts of nucleated cells, estimated from reference gene primer amplification, were obtained. Measured with immunoSEQ multiplex PCR; TCRdb has only the in-frame clones, and not every one. V and J calls and clone size follow that table, whereas D and trimming were derived from the DNA. The sample includes fewer than 500,000 clones, around 87% of them seen just once.

The sample taken for sequencing was PBMCs or T cells enriched from blood (not recorded which). This TCR was sampled from a man aged 25 to 45 who had recovered from COVID-19. The rearrangement joins TRBV4-2 to TRBJ1-2; perhaps TRBD1 as D (5 bases). Written as DNA, the CDR3 is TGTGCCAGCAGCCAAGATCGGGGGGGAGGAAACTATGGCTACACCTTC. As protein: CASSQDRGGGNYGYTF.